These T cell receptor beta chains were read from a single sample in a study of vaccination effects on CD4 cells after COVID-19. The method was immunoSEQ multiplex PCR; TCRdb's version includes in-frame clones alone and lacks a portion of them. The data contain about 16,000 clones, 75% to 80% of them singletons. No antigen has been assigned to these receptors. Sample: CD4+ T cells from PBMCs cultured with HCoV-NL63 spike peptides, taken after COVID-19 vaccination. Receptors were obtained from a human donor who received a COVID-19 vaccine. Both conserved end residues are part of each CDR3. D genes are given only for firm matches. Expanded clones are given a class, and other clones once, few, many or no size at all.

size: NA
V: TRBV7-9
J: TRBJ2-1
D: TRBD2
DNA: TGTGCCAGCAGCCCTAGGGGGTCTAGCGGGGGGGAAGAGCAGTTCTTC
CDR3: CASSPRGSSGGEEQFF

size: few
V: TRBV10-3
J: TRBJ1-2
D: NA
DNA: TGTGCCATCAGTCGGTCTTGGGGGGGGTCTGAAGGCTACACCTTC
CDR3: CAISRSWGGSEGYTF

size: NA
V: TRBV30
J: TRBJ1-3
D: NA
DNA: TGTGCCTGGACGGGCCTGACTGGAAACACCATATATTTT
CDR3: CAWTGLTGNTIYF

size: NA
V: TRBV2
J: TRBJ2-1
D: NA
DNA: TGTGCCAGCAGTGCCACAGGGCCGGGCACCTACAATGAGCAGTTCTTC
CDR3: CASSATGPGTYNEQFF

size: NA
V: TRBV19
J: TRBJ1-2
D: NA
DNA: TGTGCCAGTAGTGTCGCGGGGCCGCGCTATGGCTACACCTTC
CDR3: CASSVAGPRYGYTF

size: NA
V: TRBV7-9
J: TRBJ2-1
D: TRBD1
DNA: TGTGCCAGCAGCTTGGGACAGGGCCGCAATGAGCAGTTCTTC
CDR3: CASSLGQGRNEQFF

size: NA
V: TRBV27
J: TRBJ1-1
D: NA
DNA: TGTGCCAGCAGTTTAGCGGGACGGATGAACACTGAAGCTTTCTTT
CDR3: CASSLAGRMNTEAFF

size: NA
V: TRBV21-1
J: TRBJ2-7
D: NA
DNA: TGTGCCAGCAGCAATGGGGAAAGAGGGTCCTACGAGCAGTACTTC
CDR3: CASSNGERGSYEQYF

size: NA
V: TRBV9
J: TRBJ2-3
D: NA
DNA: TGTGCCAGCAGCGTAGGGGCAGGGACGCAGTATTTT
CDR3: CASSVGAGTQYF

size: few
V: TRBV4-2
J: TRBJ1-4
D: NA
DNA: TGTGCCAGCAGCCAAGACAATCTAGGGGAGGGAAAACTGTTTTTT
CDR3: CASSQDNLGEGKLFF

size: NA
V: TRBV6-6
J: TRBJ1-1
D: TRBD1
DNA: TGTGCCAGCAACCAGGGGGCGTTGAACACTGAAGCTTTCTTT
CDR3: CASNQGALNTEAFF

size: NA
V: TRBV11-2
J: TRBJ2-3
D: NA
DNA: TGTGCCAGCAGCTTAGCGGCTATCACAGATACGCAGTATTTT
CDR3: CASSLAAITDTQYF

size: NA
V: TRBV5-1
J: TRBJ2-7
D: TRBD2
DNA: TGCGCCAGCAGCGTGGGACTAGCGGGAGTTGGTTACGAGCAGTACTTC
CDR3: CASSVGLAGVGYEQYF

size: few
V: TRBV4-3
J: TRBJ2-2
D: NA
DNA: TGCGCCAGCAGCCAAGATTTGAGTAGCAGGGGCACCGGGGAGCTGTTTTTT
CDR3: CASSQDLSSRGTGELFF

size: NA
V: TRBV5-1
J: TRBJ2-3
D: TRBD2
DNA: TGCGCCAGCAGCCTCAACATAGCGGGATTGGGAGATACGCAGTATTTT
CDR3: CASSLNIAGLGDTQYF

size: NA
V: TRBV20-1
J: TRBJ2-7
D: NA
DNA: TGCAGTGCTAGAGAGATATACGAGCAGTACTTC
CDR3: CSAREIYEQYF

size: once
V: TRBV20-1
J: TRBJ2-1
D: TRBD2
DNA: TGCAGTGCTAGTAAAAGTGGACTAGGCTACAATGAGCAGTTCTTC
CDR3: CSASKSGLGYNEQFF

size: NA
V: TRBV7-2
J: TRBJ2-2
D: NA
DNA: TGTGCCAGCAGCCCCCGCCGCACCGGGGAGCTGTTTTTT
CDR3: CASSPRRTGELFF

size: NA
V: TRBV6-5
J: TRBJ1-1
D: NA
DNA: TGTGCCAGCAGTTACAGGGGGGGGATGAACACTGAAGCTTTCTTT
CDR3: CASSYRGGMNTEAFF

size: NA
V: TRBV11-1
J: TRBJ2-5
D: NA
DNA: TGTGCCAGCAGCTTAGGTGGGGCCCGGGAGACCCAGTACTTC
CDR3: CASSLGGARETQYF

size: few
V: TRBV4-2
J: TRBJ2-2
D: TRBD1
DNA: TGTGCCAGCAGTCATGGACAGGGGTTACCCGGGGAGCTGTTTTTT
CDR3: CASSHGQGLPGELFF

size: NA
V: TRBV18
J: TRBJ1-2
D: TRBD1
DNA: TGTGCCAGCTCAACGGGACAGGGCTTAGATGGCTACACCTTC
CDR3: CASSTGQGLDGYTF

size: NA
V: TRBV3-1/TRBV3-2
J: TRBJ2-3
D: TRBD1
DNA: TGTGCCAGCAGCCCCGGGACAGGGGGCGCAGATACGCAGTATTTT
CDR3: CASSPGTGGADTQYF

size: few
V: TRBV28
J: TRBJ2-7
D: NA
DNA: TGTGCCAGCAGCCCAGGTTCATCCTACGAGCAGTACTTC
CDR3: CASSPGSSYEQYF

size: NA
V: TRBV25-1
J: TRBJ1-6
D: NA
DNA: TGTGCCAGCAGCGCGGGACAAATCTATAATTCACCCCTCCACTTT
CDR3: CASSAGQIYNSPLHF

size: NA
V: TRBV5-1
J: TRBJ2-7
D: NA
DNA: TGCGCCAGCAGCTTCTTAGCGATACCATATTCTTACGAGCAGTACTTC
CDR3: CASSFLAIPYSYEQYF

size: NA
V: TRBV10-3
J: TRBJ2-5
D: NA
DNA: TGTGCCATCAGTGAGTCGCGAGAGACCCAGTACTTC
CDR3: CAISESRETQYF

size: NA
V: TRBV6-2/TRBV6-3
J: TRBJ1-3
D: NA
DNA: TGTGCCAGCAGTTTTTGGCCGAGCTCTGGAAACACCATATATTTT
CDR3: CASSFWPSSGNTIYF

size: few
V: TRBV18
J: TRBJ2-3
D: TRBD2
DNA: TGTGCCAGCTCACCCTGGACTAGCGGGAGTGATACGCAGTATTTT
CDR3: CASSPWTSGSDTQYF

size: NA
V: TRBV5-1
J: TRBJ2-3
D: NA
DNA: TGCGCCAGCAGCCCCGGGACTTTTAAAGCAGATACGCAGTATTTT
CDR3: CASSPGTFKADTQYF

size: NA
V: TRBV6-5
J: TRBJ2-1
D: NA
DNA: TGTGCCAGCAGTCAGTCTAATGAGCAGTTCTTC
CDR3: CASSQSNEQFF

size: NA
V: TRBV30
J: TRBJ1-2
D: NA
DNA: TGTGCCTGGAGGACGCCAGGGGGCTACACCTTC
CDR3: CAWRTPGGYTF

size: NA
V: TRBV12-3/TRBV12-4
J: TRBJ2-5
D: TRBD1
DNA: TGTGCCAGCAGAATGGACAGGGCAGAGACCCAGTACTTC
CDR3: CASRMDRAETQYF

size: few
V: TRBV20-1
J: TRBJ1-5
D: NA
DNA: TGCAGTGCTAGTTGGCGGCAGCATAGTCAGCCCCAGCATTTT
CDR3: CSASWRQHSQPQHF

size: NA
V: TRBV7-6
J: TRBJ2-2
D: NA
DNA: TGTGCCAGCAGCTCTAAACAGGGAACTGCCGGGGAGCTGTTTTTT
CDR3: CASSSKQGTAGELFF

size: NA
V: TRBV7-8
J: TRBJ1-2
D: NA
DNA: TGTGCCAGCAGCTTAGAGGACGGCGTTTATGGCTACACCTTC
CDR3: CASSLEDGVYGYTF

size: NA
V: TRBV6-4
J: TRBJ2-3
D: TRBD1
DNA: TGTGCCAGCAGCCCCACCGGGACAGCCACAGATACGCAGTATTTT
CDR3: CASSPTGTATDTQYF

size: NA
V: TRBV19
J: TRBJ2-3
D: NA
DNA: TGTGCCAGTAGTATAGGCGGGATCACAGATACGCAGTATTTT
CDR3: CASSIGGITDTQYF

size: NA
V: TRBV7-9
J: TRBJ2-2
D: NA
DNA: TGTGCCAGCAGCCCTCGTCGGTGGGGGGTGCGGACCGGGGAGCTGTTTTTT
CDR3: CASSPRRWGVRTGELFF

size: once
V: TRBV4-1
J: TRBJ1-1
D: NA
DNA: TGCGCCACCGGGACAACTATCGAAGCTTTCTTT
CDR3: CATGTTIEAFF

size: NA
V: TRBV7-2
J: TRBJ2-1
D: NA
DNA: TGTGCCAGCAGCTTAGAGCAGGGGGGAACTGAGCAGTTCTTC
CDR3: CASSLEQGGTEQFF

size: NA
V: TRBV18
J: TRBJ1-2
D: NA
DNA: TGTGCCAGCTCACCAAGACAGGATGGTGGCTACACCTTC
CDR3: CASSPRQDGGYTF

size: NA
V: TRBV11-1
J: TRBJ1-1
D: TRBD1
DNA: TGTGCCAGCAGCGTGGGGACAGCAACCTTTGGGGCTTTCTTT
CDR3: CASSVGTATFGAFF

size: NA
V: TRBV20-1
J: TRBJ2-1
D: NA
DNA: TGCAGCCAAGGAGTAGATGAGCAGTTCTTC
CDR3: CSQGVDEQFF

size: once
V: TRBV28
J: TRBJ1-6
D: TRBD1
DNA: TGTGCCAGCAGTCTGACAGGGTCTGTTAATTCACCCCTCCACTTT
CDR3: CASSLTGSVNSPLHF

size: NA
V: TRBV28
J: TRBJ2-7
D: TRBD1
DNA: TGTGCCAGCAGTTTACCGCAGGGGGCTCGGTACGAGCAGTACTTC
CDR3: CASSLPQGARYEQYF

size: NA
V: TRBV5-1
J: TRBJ1-4
D: TRBD1
DNA: TGCGCCAGCAGCTTGGACGGGACAGGGGGGTTTGCGGAAAAACTGTTTTTT
CDR3: CASSLDGTGGFAEKLFF

size: few
V: TRBV7-9
J: TRBJ2-7
D: TRBD1
DNA: TGTGCCAGCAGCTCCCAATGGACAGGGAGCTCCTACGAGCAGTACTTC
CDR3: CASSSQWTGSSYEQYF

size: NA
V: TRBV27
J: TRBJ1-2
D: TRBD1
DNA: TGTGCCAGCAGTTCCCCCTACAGGGGATATTATGGCTACACCTTC
CDR3: CASSSPYRGYYGYTF

size: NA
V: TRBV6-1
J: TRBJ2-1
D: NA
DNA: TGTGCCAGCAGTGAAGAGGTGGGAGGATACGGGAATGAGCAGTTCTTC
CDR3: CASSEEVGGYGNEQFF

size: few
V: TRBV5-4
J: TRBJ2-3
D: TRBD2
DNA: TGTGCCAGCAGTACCCTCTATGTAACTAGCGCTACCGCTTTT
CDR3: CASSTLYVTSATAF

size: NA
V: TRBV14
J: TRBJ1-1
D: NA
DNA: TGTGCCAGCAGCCCCGAAACCAGGAACACTGAAGCTTTCTTT
CDR3: CASSPETRNTEAFF

size: NA
V: TRBV19
J: TRBJ2-1
D: TRBD2
DNA: TGTGCCAGTAGTGCCGGGACTAGCGGCTACAATGAGCAGTTCTTC
CDR3: CASSAGTSGYNEQFF

size: NA
V: TRBV7-9
J: TRBJ2-3
D: NA
DNA: TGTGCCAGCAGCTTAGCGGGAAAACCAGATACGCAGTATTTT
CDR3: CASSLAGKPDTQYF